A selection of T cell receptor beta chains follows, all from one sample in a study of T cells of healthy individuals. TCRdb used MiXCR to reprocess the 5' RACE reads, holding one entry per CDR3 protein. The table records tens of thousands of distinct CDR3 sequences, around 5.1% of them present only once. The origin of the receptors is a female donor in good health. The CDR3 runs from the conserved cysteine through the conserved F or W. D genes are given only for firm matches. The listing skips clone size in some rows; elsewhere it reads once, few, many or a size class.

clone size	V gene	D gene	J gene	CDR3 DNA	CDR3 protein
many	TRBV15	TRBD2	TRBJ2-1	TGTGCCACCAGCAGAGGACTAGCGGGAACTATTGAGCAGTTCTTC	CATSRGLAGTIEQFF
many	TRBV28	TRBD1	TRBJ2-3	TGTGCCAGCATCCGGGACAGGGGAACAGATACGCAGTATTTT	CASIRDRGTDTQYF
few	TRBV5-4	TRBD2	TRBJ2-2	TGTGCCAGCAGCTTGCCCAGCGGGAGTGCCGGGGAGCTGTTTTTT	CASSLPSGSAGELFF
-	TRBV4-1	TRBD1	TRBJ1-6	TGCGCCAGCAGCCAGAACAGGGGGCAGAATTCACCCCTCCACTTT	CASSQNRGQNSPLHF
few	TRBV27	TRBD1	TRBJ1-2	TGTGCCAGCAGTTTCTATTCGGGCGACAGGGAGGCCCCTGGCTATGGCTACACCTTC	CASSFYSGDREAPGYGYTF
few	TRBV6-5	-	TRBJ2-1	TGTGCCAGCAGTTACTCGTTATGGGGCTCTGGTGAGCAGTTCTTC	CASSYSLWGSGEQFF
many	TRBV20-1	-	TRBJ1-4	TGCAGTGCCGGGAGGTTGCCCAGGGACGAAAAACTGTTTTTT	CSAGRLPRDEKLFF
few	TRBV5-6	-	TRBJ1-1	TGTGCCAGCCTAGGGCGCCGGAGGACTGAAGCTTTCTTT	CASLGRRRTEAFF
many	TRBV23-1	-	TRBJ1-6	TGCGCCAGCAGTCCCCCCAGGATTAACGTAAATTCACCCCTCCACTTT	CASSPPRINVNSPLHF
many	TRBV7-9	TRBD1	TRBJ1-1	TGTGCCAGCAGCTTAGGACAGGGGGATAGCACTGAAGCTTTCTTT	CASSLGQGDSTEAFF
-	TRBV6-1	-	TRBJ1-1	TGTGCCAGCAGGGTCAACAGGGTAGGGAACACTGAAGCTTTCTTT	CASRVNRVGNTEAFF
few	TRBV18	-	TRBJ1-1	TGTGCCAGCTCCCGAATCGCCACAGGAAGAGGGAACACTGAAGCTTTCTTT	CASSRIATGRGNTEAFF
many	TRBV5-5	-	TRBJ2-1	TGTGCCTCCGGAAGGCAGGGCCTCTCCTACAATGAGCAGTTCTTC	CASGRQGLSYNEQFF
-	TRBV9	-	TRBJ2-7	TGTGCCAGCAGCGCGGGACCTGCCTACGAGCAGTACTTC	CASSAGPAYEQYF
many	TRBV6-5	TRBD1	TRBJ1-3	TGTGCCAGCAGTTCCAGGGGGGCTGGAAACACCATATATTTT	CASSSRGAGNTIYF
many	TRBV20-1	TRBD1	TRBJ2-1	TGCAGTGCAGGACAGGGGAGTAATGAGCAGTTCTTC	CSAGQGSNEQFF
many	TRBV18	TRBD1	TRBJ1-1	TGTGCCAGCTCACGACAGGGGACTGAAGCTTTCTTT	CASSRQGTEAFF
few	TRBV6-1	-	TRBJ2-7	TGTGCCAGCAGCCACCCCGGAATCTACGAGCAGTACTTC	CASSHPGIYEQYF
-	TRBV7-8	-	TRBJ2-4	TGTGCCAGCAGCTTAGGAGGGGACCGAAAAGCCAAAAACATTCAGTACTTC	CASSLGGDRKAKNIQYF
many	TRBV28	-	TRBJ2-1	TGTGCCAGCAGTTTGCAGGGGGAGGGGCACAATGAGCAGTTCTTC	CASSLQGEGHNEQFF
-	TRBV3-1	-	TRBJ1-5	TGTGCCAGCAGCCAAGGAAAGAGGGCCCTTAATCAGCCCCAGCATTTT	CASSQGKRALNQPQHF
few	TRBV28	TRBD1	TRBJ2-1	TGTGCCAGCTCATCCTCAGGGGGTCGCGTAGAGCAGTTCTTC	CASSSSGGRVEQFF